A selection of T cell receptor beta chains follows, all from one sample in a study of metastatic and nonmetastatic thyroid tumors. MiXCR was used by TCRdb to re-call the PCR reads. The sample lists roughly 40,000 clones, around 17% occurring once. The sequenced sample consisted of tumor tissue. Receptors originate from a female donor with papillary thyroid cancer or a benign thyroid nodule (not recorded which). Some clones in this sample may be carry-over from other donors' samples. CDR3s include the opening cysteine and the closing phenylalanine or tryptophan. D genes are given only for firm matches.

J,D,V,length,CDR3
TRBJ2-7,TRBD2,TRBV20-1,15,CSARGTSATLIEQYF
TRBJ2-2,-,TRBV20-1,12,CSARVGLAELFF
TRBJ2-5,-,TRBV19,15,CASNQGRAYQETQYF
TRBJ2-5,-,TRBV7-9,15,CASSLVLGTVETQYF
TRBJ2-3,-,TRBV20-1,12,CSATNHPRTATF
TRBJ2-3,-,TRBV13,18,CASSSRRGRFLSTDTQYF
TRBJ2-7,TRBD2,TRBV2,18,CASSEKGSSGRANHEHYF
TRBJ1-1,TRBD1,TRBV18,15,CASSPPRGPNTEAFF
TRBJ2-1,-,TRBV7-9,14,CASSLDLGSNEQFF
TRBJ2-3,TRBD2,TRBV28,17,CASSFAYGGREGDTQYF
TRBJ2-1,TRBD2,TRBV2,14,CANRIGTTEGEQFF
TRBJ1-1,TRBD1,TRBV12-3/TRBV12-4,15,CASSLKSRGHTEAFF
TRBJ2-2,-,TRBV12-3/TRBV12-4,15,CASSWGTSGSGELFF
TRBJ2-1,TRBD2,TRBV25-1,20,CASSPENPLAGAGSYNEQSF
TRBJ2-7,TRBD1,TRBV9,15,CASSVTTGDSYEQYF
TRBJ1-4,TRBD1,TRBV6-5,19,CASSLTLPGQGLSNEKLFF
TRBJ1-1,-,TRBV11-1,18,CASSLGRGRCSINTEAFF
TRBJ2-1,-,TRBV30,14,CAWKFGVVNNEQFF